This TCR beta chain was captured by sequencing in a study of blood T cell repertoires in COVID-19. About the research overall: The study drew acute and convalescent COVID-19 samples from the United States, Italy and Spain. T cells, B-cell-depleted T cells, or PBMCs provided the cDNA or gDNA that served as material.

Original handling: By means of reference gene primer amplification, nucleated cell counts were estimated. Here immunoSEQ multiplex PCR was the method, and the copy in TCRdb shows in-frame clones only, minus some. D and trimming come from the DNA, and the V and J calls and clone size come from that table. The sample lists about 88,000 clones, approximately 91% occurring once. This CDR3 is built from 14 residues. Germline values: CDR1 SGHAT, CDR2 FQNNGV. The germline V and J ends were trimmed by 0 bases and 8 bases, with 11 bases remaining between them. This clone was seen just once. The clonotype originates from a woman of 80 years or more with acute or convalescent COVID-19. The chain employs TRBV11-2 and TRBJ2-1, with a possible D match to TRBD1 (5 bases). Sequences were obtained from peripheral blood. For the CDR3, the DNA is TGTGCCAGCAGCTTAGATGGGCTGGGGCATGAGCAGTTCTTC. Translating gives CASSLDGLGHEQFF.